This entry is about one T cell receptor (beta chain). The entry originates in a study of blood T cell repertoires in COVID-19. About the study: Both acute and convalescent COVID-19 samples were obtained from the United States, Italy and Spain. T cells, B-cell-depleted T cells, or PBMCs supplied cDNA or gDNA.

In the authors' methods: Reference gene primer amplification gave nucleated cell count estimates. Using immunoSEQ multiplex PCR, the repertoire was profiled, and TCRdb retains in-frame clones only, with some absent. V and J calls and clone size follow that table, whereas D and trimming were derived from the DNA. This repertoire shows fewer than 200,000 clones, 65% to 90% found once; its top ten account for 8% to 10%. Germline CDR1 reads MNHNS; CDR2 reads SASEGT. This CDR3 contains 15 residues. The V and J ends lost 0 bases and 7 bases, in that order; junction bases with no gene match: 7. The source material was peripheral blood. The chain recombines TRBV6-1 with TRBJ2-7; 9 positions agree with TRBD2. This receptor was taken from a man between 50 and 59 years old with active or convalescent COVID-19. CDR3 sequence: CASSEAGAGGSEQYF. CDR3 in DNA: TGTGCCAGCAGTGAAGCCGGGGCGGGAGGGAGTGAGCAGTACTTC.